Reported below is one T cell receptor beta chain. Profiled with immunoSEQ multiplex PCR; TCRdb holds only in-frame clones, not every one. The repertoire has about 72,000 clones, roughly 91% of them found once; the top ten carry approximately 0.71%. Trimming left V 3 bases short and J 5 bases short, with 7 bases between. The CDR3 has 13 amino acids. Germline V gene lookup returns CDR1 SSHAT and CDR2 FNYEAQ (reference sequence). The data are from a study of T cell changes during pregnancy in multiple sclerosis. The genes are TRBV7-7 and TRBJ2-2, with D tentatively TRBD2 (5 bases). The specimen comprised peripheral blood, sampled in the third trimester of pregnancy. This clonotype was obtained from a female donor in good health, enrolled as a control in a pregnancy study. The DNA of the CDR3 is TGTGCCAGCAGCTTCGGGGAAACCGGGGAGCTGTTTTTT. The encoded protein is CASSFGETGELFF.